This TCR beta chain was documented in a study of cytomegalovirus exposure and HLA in healthy donors. Whole-study context: Earlier findings included 117 million unique TCR beta sequences obtained from approximately 170 million T cells. Points from the study as a whole: One later analysis reportedly identified an Asian-associated ancestry cluster that showed fewer N-insertions than the approximately 670-donor mean. Rare TCR sequences predominated, though certain public TCRs were found in many donors.

Comments on this clone: Its antigen is not identified.

Primers: 60 Vbeta forward and 13 Jbeta reverse. Using immunoSEQ multiplex PCR, the repertoire was profiled, and TCRdb retains in-frame clones only, with some absent. There are about 56,000 clones in the sample; approximately 80% occur only once, and approximately 1.7% lies in the top ten. The CDR3 is 15 residues long. Germline-derived CDR1 and CDR2 are KGHSH and LQKENI. J was trimmed by 6 bases and V by 2 bases; bases with no gene match: 5. The V call is TRBV18, the J call TRBJ1-5, with 9 bases aligning to TRBD1. The sequencing sample was made of PBMCs. This clonotype was sampled from a man aged 40-49 years in good health and CMV-seronegative. The DNA of the CDR3 is TGTGCCAGCTCACCAGGACAGGGGATCGCTCAGCCCCAGCATTTT. Its protein is CASSPGQGIAQPQHF.